This is a list of T cell receptor beta chains from one sample in a study of blood T cells in healthy people across ages. A single record per CDR3 protein comes from TCRdb applying MiXCR to the 5' RACE reads. The table shows under 1 million distinct CDR3 sequences, with under 45% occurring only once. The sequencing input was blood. These receptor sequences come from a man aged 55 to 69 in good health. Each CDR3 is given with its conserved first and last residue. The D gene is left open where the match is weak. Size tells how often a clone was seen (once, few, many) or the class of an expanded clone, and some rows leave it out.

TRBJ1-2 | TRBV12-3/TRBV12-4 | few | TRBD1 | 15 | TGTGCCAGCAGAGAGACGGGACAGACTAACTATGGCTACACCTTC | CASRETGQTNYGYTF
TRBJ2-1 | TRBV27 | . | . | 18 | TGTGCCAACGAGCCCTCCACCAGACCGGGACACTCCTACAATGAGCAGTTCTTC | CANEPSTRPGHSYNEQFF
TRBJ2-3 | TRBV20-1 | . | . | 17 | TGCAGTGCTAGAGCTGGAAGGGGACCTCTTGGGGCAGATACGCAGTATTTT | CSARAGRGPLGADTQYF
TRBJ2-7 | TRBV6-2/TRBV6-3 | once | . | 11 | TGTGCCGGCAGCAGATACTACGGGCAGTACTTC | CAGSRYYGQYF
TRBJ2-1 | TRBV20-1 | many | TRBD1 | 12 | TGCAGGGGGACAGGGGGGAGTAATGAGCAGTTCTTC | CRGTGGSNEQFF
TRBJ1-2 | TRBV7-9 | few | . | 13 | TGTGCCAGCAGCCCTGGGCCCGAGGCTGGCTACACCTTC | CASSPGPEAGYTF
TRBJ2-1 | TRBV15 | few | TRBD2 | 19 | TGTGCCACCAGCACGGCGGGGGGGCGGTGGGGAAGATCTTACAATGAGCAGTTCTTC | CATSTAGGRWGRSYNEQFF
TRBJ2-7 | TRBV11-1 | few | TRBD1 | 15 | TGTGCCAGCAGCCTAACGGACAGGGGCACCTACGAGCAGTACTTC | CASSLTDRGTYEQYF
TRBJ2-7 | TRBV29-1 | . | . | 11 | TGCAGCGTCCTACCCTACAATGAGCAGTACTTC | CSVLPYNEQYF
TRBJ1-2 | TRBV11-2 | many | . | 15 | TGTGCCAGCAGTTCCGCGCGAACAGGCAACTATGGCTACACCTTC | CASSSARTGNYGYTF
TRBJ1-5 | TRBV10-2 | few | . | 14 | TGCGCCAGCGGATGGCGCAGGACCAATCAGCCCCAGCATTTT | CASGWRRTNQPQHF
TRBJ1-4 | TRBV6-6 | . | . | 13 | TGTGCCAGCGAGAGGCACGGGGATGAAATACTGTTTTTT | CASERHGDEILFF
TRBJ1-5 | TRBV7-8 | . | . | 19 | TGTGCCAGCAGCCCTCGTGGAACAGGAGGAAGTAAGAACAATCAGCCCCAGCATTTT | CASSPRGTGGSKNNQPQHF
TRBJ2-5 | TRBV12-3/TRBV12-4 | . | . | 15 | TGTGCCAGCAGTTTTACAGGTCCCAAGCAAGAGACCCAGTACTTC | CASSFTGPKQETQYF
TRBJ2-7 | TRBV12-3/TRBV12-4 | . | . | 13 | TGTGCCAGTCGACCGGGCAGGAACTACGAGCAGTACTTC | CASRPGRNYEQYF
TRBJ2-1 | TRBV24-1 | few | . | 12 | TGTGCCACCAGTACAGGGTATGGTGAGCAGTTCTTC | CATSTGYGEQFF
TRBJ1-5 | TRBV20-1 | . | . | 13 | TGCAGTGCTAGAGCCGGGGGGGATCAGCCCCAGCATTTT | CSARAGGDQPQHF
TRBJ1-1 | TRBV20-1 | few | . | 12 | TGCAGTGCTAGGGGGTTGAACACTGAAGCTTTCTTT | CSARGLNTEAFF
TRBJ1-6 | TRBV20-1 | . | . | 13 | TGCAGTGCTAGAAGTCAGGGGCAGTCACCCCTCCACTTT | CSARSQGQSPLHF
TRBJ2-7 | TRBV6-6 | few | TRBD1 | 13 | TGTGCCAGCAGTTTAGGGACAGCCGGCGAGCAGTACTTC | CASSLGTAGEQYF
TRBJ1-1 | TRBV7-9 | few | . | 14 | TGTGCCAGCAGCTTTCTGGGGATGAACACTGAAGCTTTCTTT | CASSFLGMNTEAFF
TRBJ1-2 | TRBV18 | . | . | 13 | TGTGCCAGCTCCCCCGCCCGAAACTATGGCTACACCTTC | CASSPARNYGYTF
TRBJ1-2 | TRBV5-1 | . | . | 14 | TGCGCCAGCAGCTCGCTTCGGGGGCAGGATGGCTACACCTTC | CASSSLRGQDGYTF
TRBJ2-3 | TRBV4-1 | . | . | 13 | TGCGCCAGCAGCCAAGGACAGACAGATACGCAGTATTTT | CASSQGQTDTQYF
TRBJ2-1 | TRBV20-1 | few | . | 12 | TGCAGTGCGGATCTTCGGGCCAATGAGCAGTTCTTC | CSADLRANEQFF
TRBJ2-7 | TRBV7-9 | few | . | 11 | TGTGCCAGCAGCTATCAGTACGAGCAGTACTTC | CASSYQYEQYF
TRBJ1-2 | TRBV28 | few | . | 13 | TGTGCCAGCAGGGTGCCCGGGAACTATGGCTACACCTTC | CASRVPGNYGYTF
TRBJ1-6 | TRBV4-3 | . | . | 14 | TGCGCCAGCAGCCAAGTCTCGGCTAATTCACCCCTCCACTTT | CASSQVSANSPLHF
TRBJ2-7 | TRBV6-2/TRBV6-3 | . | . | 16 | TGTGCCAGCAGTTACTCGACGACAGTAATCTCCTACGAGCAGTACTTC | CASSYSTTVISYEQYF
TRBJ2-3 | TRBV4-3 | few | . | 13 | TGCGCCAGCAGCCGGGGGACTTCAGATACGCAGTATTTT | CASSRGTSDTQYF
TRBJ2-3 | TRBV15 | . | . | 15 | TGTCCCACCAGCAGTTATTTGGGGGCACTTAATACGCAGTATTTT | CPTSSYLGALNTQYF
TRBJ1-2 | TRBV29-1 | . | . | 13 | TGCAGCGTTTTCAGGCCCGCTAACTATGGCTACACCTTC | CSVFRPANYGYTF
TRBJ1-4 | TRBV7-2 | . | . | 15 | TGTGCCAGCAGCTTAGTATCGGGTATTGAGGAAAAACTGTTTTTT | CASSLVSGIEEKLFF
TRBJ2-1 | TRBV6-1 | . | . | 15 | TGTGCCAGCATCTGGGAGGGGGGCTCCTACAATGAGCAGTTCTTC | CASIWEGGSYNEQFF
TRBJ1-2 | TRBV4-1 | few | . | 15 | TGCGCCAGCAGCGGATGGGGGAATATGGTGTATGGCTACACCTTC | CASSGWGNMVYGYTF
TRBJ2-5 | TRBV6-2/TRBV6-3 | . | TRBD1 | 16 | TGTGCCAGCAGTTACCCATTGACAGGGGGACTGGAGACCCAGTACTTC | CASSYPLTGGLETQYF
TRBJ2-1 | TRBV7-9 | . | TRBD1 | 13 | TGTGCCAGCGCAAGGGGGCCCTACAATGAGCAGTTCTTC | CASARGPYNEQFF
TRBJ1-6 | TRBV20-1 | . | TRBD1 | 17 | TGCAGTGCTAGCCGGGACAGCCTCATCTCCTATAATTCACCCCTCCACTTT | CSASRDSLISYNSPLHF
TRBJ2-7 | TRBV20-1 | . | TRBD2 | 13 | TGCAGTGCCGAGCGGGGGGTTGCGTACGAGCAGTACTTC | CSAERGVAYEQYF